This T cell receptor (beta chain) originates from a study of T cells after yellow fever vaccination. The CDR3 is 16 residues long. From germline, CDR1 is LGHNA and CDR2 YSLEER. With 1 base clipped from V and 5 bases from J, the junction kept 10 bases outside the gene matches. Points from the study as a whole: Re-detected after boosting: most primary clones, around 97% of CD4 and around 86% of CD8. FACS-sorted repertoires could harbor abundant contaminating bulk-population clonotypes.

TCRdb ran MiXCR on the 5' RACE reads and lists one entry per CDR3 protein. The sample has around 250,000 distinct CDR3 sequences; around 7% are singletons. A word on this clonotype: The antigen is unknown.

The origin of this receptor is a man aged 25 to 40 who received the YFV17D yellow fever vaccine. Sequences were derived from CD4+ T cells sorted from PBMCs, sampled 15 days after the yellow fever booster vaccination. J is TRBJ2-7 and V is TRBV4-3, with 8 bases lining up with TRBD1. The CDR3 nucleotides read TGCGCCAGCAGCCAAGGGGGCAGGGGGCAGGGAGACGAGCAGTACTTC. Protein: CASSQGGRGQGDEQYF.